These 5 T cell receptor beta chains share one sample of origin, sequenced in a study of blood T cells in healthy people across ages. A sample-barcoded 5' primer and a J-beta primer mix were used in a second PCR of about 7 to 12 cycles. Using its own MiXCR run on the 5' RACE reads, TCRdb lists one record per CDR3 protein. The sample consists of 1.5 million to 2 million distinct CDR3 sequences, 28% of them appearing once. Material: blood. These receptors came from a woman aged 25 to 39 in good health.

This clonotype was seen only a few times. This chain uses TRBV7-7 with TRBJ2-1, with 9 bases fitting TRBD1. The CDR3 spans 16 residues. J was trimmed by 8 bases and V by 5 bases; bases with no gene match: 13. Germline V lookup: CDR1 SSHAT, CDR2 FNYEAQ (reference sequence). The CDR3 region is CASSIGDREGFDEQFF. In DNA form, the CDR3 reads TGTGCCAGCAGCATAGGGGACAGGGAAGGTTTCGATGAGCAGTTCTTC.

As to this clonotype: This may stem from a read error, because a much larger clone lies one nucleotide away. V is TRBV29-1 and J is TRBJ2-7; D is perhaps TRBD1 (6 bases). The CDR3 totals 15 residues. Trimming took off 7 bases at V and 3 bases at J, with 22 bases between the two ends. Per germline, CDR1 SQVTM and CDR2 ANQGSEA. The CDR3 bases are TGCAGCGCATTGAAATGGGGACGAGGGGGCTACGAGCAGTACTTC. Translation gives CSALKWGRGGYEQYF.

This clonotype was seen only a few times. This chain uses TRBV27 with TRBJ2-3; maybe TRBD1 (5 bases). The CDR3 sequence is 15 residues long. The germline V gene encodes CDR1 MNHEY and CDR2 SMNVEV (reference sequence). V was clipped by 3 bases and J by 0 bases, with 10 bases between them. Here the CDR3 DNA reads TGTGCCAGCAGTTTGAATCAGGGAAGCACAGATACGCAGTATTTT. It specifies CASSLNQGSTDTQYF.

The rearrangement joins TRBV7-2 to TRBJ2-1, with 10 bases matching TRBD2. The germline V gene has CDR1 SGHTA and CDR2 FQGNSA. The CDR3 is made up of 16 amino acids. Unmatched junction bases numbered 5, after V lost 0 bases and J lost 6 bases. The CDR3 reads CASSLALGLAINEQFF. CDR3 sequence (DNA): TGTGCCAGCAGCTTAGCGCTGGGACTAGCGATCAATGAGCAGTTCTTC.

This chain connects TRBV7-2 to TRBJ1-2; TRBD1 agrees at 12 bases. The CDR3 is 15 amino acids. Looked up from germline, CDR1 is SGHTA and CDR2 is FQGNSA. The junction had 9 bases not matched to a gene; V was cut back by 5 bases and J by 8 bases. CDR3 region: CASSPGDRGLLGYTF. The CDR3 bases are TGTGCCAGCAGCCCTGGGGACAGGGGGCTCTTGGGCTACACCTTC. The full variable domain, rest sourced from reference TRBV7-2 and TRBJ1-2, is GAGVSQSPSNKVTEKGKDVELRCDPISGHTALYWYRQSLGQGLEFLIYFQGNSAPDKSGLPSDRFSAERTGGSVSTLTIQRTQQEDSAVYLCASSPGDRGLLGYTFGSGTRLTVV.